At least ten counts were recorded for the clone carrying this T cell receptor beta chain. This entry comes from a study of low-dose radiotherapy and immunotherapy resistance in tumors. Across the study: On a schedule of every two weeks, intravenous cyclophosphamide at a dose of 200 mg/m2 was delivered one day before each radiation and immunotherapy administration.

The time point denotes: before trial treatment. With 2 bases removed from V and 6 bases from J, the gap between germline ends came to 7 bases. Germline V gene lookup returns CDR1 SEHNR and CDR2 FQNEAQ (reference sequence). This CDR3 is 13 amino acids long. Primers used for first-strand cDNA, a TRAV- and TRBV-specific set, covered both alpha and beta chains. The authors ran roughly 20 PCR cycles to amplify TCRs with a constant-region primer and V-primer adapter. One entry per CDR3 protein, called by TCRdb with MiXCR from the reads. The sample lists approximately 89,000 distinct CDR3 sequences; 15% to 20% were seen once.

The gene calls are TRBV7-9 and TRBJ1-4, with D possibly matching TRBD1 (5 bases). The source material was PBMCs, sampled before treatment. This TCR derives from a male donor with prostate cancer. The CDR3 sequence: CASSLSGHEKLFF. The CDR3 nucleotides are TGTGCCAGCAGCTTATCGGGGCATGAAAAACTGTTTTTT. Full variable domain (missing parts from reference TRBV7-9 and TRBJ1-4): DTGVSQNPRHKITKRGQNVTFRCDPISEHNRLYWYRQTLGQGPEFLTYFQNEAQLEKSRLLSDRFSAERPKGSFSTLEIQRTEQGDSAMYLCASSLSGHEKLFFGSGTQLSVL.